This T cell receptor (beta chain) was obtained from a study of shared clonotypes between healthy human individuals. V lost 6 bases and J lost 5; bases outside the gene matches: 8. CDR1 and CDR2 from the germline V gene are SGHNT and YYREEE (reference sequence). This CDR3 spans 14 amino acids. Assay: immunoSEQ multiplex PCR; the TCRdb copy retains only in-frame clones and omits some. The table includes some 2,500,000 clones, approximately 90% detected once. Every donor was a Caucasian adult from Nashville, Tennessee. This sequence joins TRBV5-4 and TRBJ2-5; 9 bases line up with TRBD2. The TCR sequence derives from a man aged 18 to 30 in good health. Some clones in this sample may be carry-over from other donors' samples. The sequenced sample was naive CD4+ T cells from PBMCs. The subset was: CD45RA+ positively selected. The CDR3 coding sequence is TGTGCCAGCATGCCGGGACTAGCAGAGGAGACCCAGTACTTC. Encoded protein: CASMPGLAEETQYF. Full variable domain (outside the CDR3, taken from reference TRBV5-4 and TRBJ2-5): ETGVTQSPTHLIKTRGQQVTLRCSSQSGHNTVSWYQQALGQGPQFIFQYYREEENGRGNFPPRFSGLQFPNYSSELNVNALELDDSALYLCASMPGLAEETQYFGPGTRLLVL.